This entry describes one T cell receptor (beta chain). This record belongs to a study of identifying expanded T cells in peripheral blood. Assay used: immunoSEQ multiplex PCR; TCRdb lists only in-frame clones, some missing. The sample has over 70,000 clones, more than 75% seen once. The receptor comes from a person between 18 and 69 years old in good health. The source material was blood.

The DNA of the CDR3 is TGCGCCAGCAGCCAAGTCCATGAGCAGTTCTTC. This sequence encodes CASSQVHEQFF. The chain joins TRBV4-1 to TRBJ2-1; D not certain. The V and J ends lost 1 base and 8 bases respectively, with 3 bases between them. Germline values: CDR1 MGHRA, CDR2 YSYEKL. The CDR3 spans 11 residues.